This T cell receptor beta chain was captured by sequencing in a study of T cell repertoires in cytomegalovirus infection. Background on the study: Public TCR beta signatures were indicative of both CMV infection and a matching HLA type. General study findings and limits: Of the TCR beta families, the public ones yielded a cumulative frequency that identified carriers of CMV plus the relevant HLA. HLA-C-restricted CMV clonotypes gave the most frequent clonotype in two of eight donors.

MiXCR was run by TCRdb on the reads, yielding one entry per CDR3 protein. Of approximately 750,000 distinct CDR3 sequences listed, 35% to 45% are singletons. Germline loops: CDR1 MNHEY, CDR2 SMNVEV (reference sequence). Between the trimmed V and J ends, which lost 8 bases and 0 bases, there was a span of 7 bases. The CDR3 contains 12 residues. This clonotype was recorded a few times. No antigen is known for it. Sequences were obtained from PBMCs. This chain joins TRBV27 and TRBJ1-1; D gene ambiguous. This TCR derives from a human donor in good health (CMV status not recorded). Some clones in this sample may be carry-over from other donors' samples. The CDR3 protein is CASWKLNTEAFF. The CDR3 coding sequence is TGTGCCAGCTGGAAGCTGAACACTGAAGCTTTCTTT.